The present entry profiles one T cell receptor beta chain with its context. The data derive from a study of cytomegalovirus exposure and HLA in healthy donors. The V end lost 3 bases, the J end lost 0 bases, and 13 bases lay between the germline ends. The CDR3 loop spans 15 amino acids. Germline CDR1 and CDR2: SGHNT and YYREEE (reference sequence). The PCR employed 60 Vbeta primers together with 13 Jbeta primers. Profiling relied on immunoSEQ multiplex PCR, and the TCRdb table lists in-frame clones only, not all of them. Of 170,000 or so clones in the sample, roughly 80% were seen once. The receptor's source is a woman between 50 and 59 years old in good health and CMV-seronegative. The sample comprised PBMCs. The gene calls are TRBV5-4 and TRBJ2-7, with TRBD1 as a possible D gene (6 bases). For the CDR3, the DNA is TGTGCCAGCAGCTCGACCGGGACACTCTCCTACGAGCAGTACTTC. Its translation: CASSSTGTLSYEQYF. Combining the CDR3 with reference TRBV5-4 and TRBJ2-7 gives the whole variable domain ETGVTQSPTHLIKTRGQQVTLRCSSQSGHNTVSWYQQALGQGPQFIFQYYREEENGRGNFPPRFSGLQFPNYSSELNVNALELDDSALYLCASSSTGTLSYEQYFGPGTRLTVT.